This T cell receptor (beta chain) was profiled in a study of blood T cell repertoires in COVID-19 (dated by TCRdb to 2019 to 2021). In terms of the full investigation: Samples from collaborators originated in the United States, Italy and Spain and spanned both the acute and convalescent phases of COVID-19. The prospective study material was composed of cDNA or gDNA derived from T cells, B-cell-depleted T cells, or PBMCs. Subjects who had been exposed to COVID-19, were actively infected with it, or had recovered from it provided the deeply sampled blood TCRbeta repertoires that made up the dataset. The repertoires were released in a freely available public database meant as a resource for research on the immune response to SARS-CoV-2. The samples were drawn from the first 160 participants of the ongoing ImmuneRACE study and from roughly 1,300 subjects provided by 6 global collaborators. A de-identified subject ID, COVID-19 status, age in years and sex were almost always included in the sample metadata. Where available, HLA class I and class II types were taken from metadata supplied by the sample provider and were not determined by assay-based typing. General conclusions and limits of the study: The quantity of clinical and demographic metadata differed by source and by participant and was supplied without curation.

Collaborating institutions collected whole blood in K2EDTA tubes following their own protocols. For TCRbeta analysis, collaborators shipped samples in one of three forms: frozen whole blood, isolated PBMCs, or DNA extracted from either of those sample types. Note on this clone: There is no known antigen for this receptor. Base qualities are not provided; no much larger clone lies one nucleotide away.

TCRbeta CDR3 regions were amplified from genomic DNA by means of the immunoSEQ Assay, a bias-controlled multiplex PCR. The original pipeline was this. The number of nucleated cells in each sample was estimated from the amplification of reference gene primers within the assay. To quantify the absolute abundance of each unique TCRbeta CDR3 rearrangement, sequence reads were collapsed and filtered. For each sample, productive Simpson clonality was calculated as the square root of Simpson's diversity index across productive rearrangements. TCRdb holds this immuneACCESS table with in-frame rearrangements only. Some clones are missing; in checked studies, unresolved V genes explain under half, and the rest has no known cause. V and J calls and clone size come straight from that table; D and trimming were deduced from the DNA. The sample table lists a few hundred thousand clones, 88% of them with a count of one. The leading ten clones occupy more than 0.55% of the sample.

The CDR3 runs 15 amino acids, cysteine and phenylalanine included. CDR3 DNA is the only sequence kept; it has 45 bases, read in frame from the first base. According to the germline V gene, CDR1 reads SGDLS and CDR2 reads YYNGEE. V trim: 0 bases; J trim: 5 bases; unmatched bases: 4. Sequencing input: peripheral blood. The receptor comes from a human donor in a cohort sampled during active COVID-19. The receptor chain draws on TRBV9 and TRBJ1-1, and TRBD1 aligns with 10 junction nucleotides. The DNA sequence is TGTGCCAGCAGCGTAGGGGGACAGGGGAGGACTGAAGCTTTCTTT. This sequence encodes CASSVGGQGRTEAFF. The reference TRBV9 and TRBJ1-1 proteins fill in what lies around the CDR3, so the full variable domain reads DSGVTQTPKHLITATGQRVTLRCSPRSGDLSVYWYQQSLDQGLQFLIQYYNGEERAKGNILERFSAQQFPDLHSELNLSSLELGDSALYFCASSVGGQGRTEAFFGQGTRLTVV.